Each of the 11 T cell receptor beta chains below was sequenced from the same sample in a study of T-cell reconstitution after alpha-beta-depleted transplantation in children. During its preparation, the TCRbeta library received unique molecular identifiers. One entry per CDR3 protein, called by TCRdb with MiXCR from the PCR reads. The table includes just under 250,000 distinct CDR3 sequences, more than 20% detected once. This specimen consisted of PBMCs, obtained before TCRalphabeta/CD19-depleted stem cell transplant. Receptors originate from a girl aged 2 to 10 with Fanconi anemia, due to receive a stem cell transplant.

This clonotype was picked up a small number of times. V gene TRBV20-1 combines with J gene TRBJ2-7, with 13 bases aligning to TRBD2. The V gene end was trimmed by 1 base and the J gene end by 1 base; junction bases not matched to a gene: 10. This CDR3 is built from 18 residues. CDR1 is DFQATT, CDR2 SNEGSKA, per germline (reference sequence). In nucleotides, the CDR3 is TGCAGTGCTAGAGGGGCGGGACTAGCGGGGCTCGATTCCTACGAGCAGTACTTC. Residues: CSARGAGLAGLDSYEQYF.

A word on this clonotype: Possible read error: a much larger clone is one base away. The chain employs TRBV7-2 and TRBJ2-3, with 15 bases matching TRBD2. Germline CDR1 reads SGHTA; CDR2 reads FQGNSA. The CDR3 loop spans 16 amino acids. CDR3 amino acids: CASSWTSGGAGDTEYF. The CDR3 bases are TGTGCCAGCAGCTGGACTAGCGGGGGGGCCGGAGATACGGAGTATTTT.

V gene TRBV5-1 combines with J gene TRBJ2-3; 10 bases map to TRBD2. V was clipped by 1 base and J by 5 bases; unmatched bases: 4. The length of the CDR3 is 15 residues. In germline, CDR1 is SGHRS, CDR2 YFSETQ. Written as DNA, the CDR3 is TGCGCCAGCAGCTTGTTCCTAGCGGGAGAAGATACGCAGTATTTT. Translation: CASSLFLAGEDTQYF.

This clonotype was seen only a few times. The chain has TRBV20-1 and TRBJ2-1, with D perhaps given as TRBD1 or TRBD2 (6 bases each). With 6 bases removed from V and 5 bases from J, the gap between germline ends came to 14 bases. Germline CDR1 and CDR2: DFQATT and SNEGSKA (reference sequence). The CDR3 totals 13 residues. The CDR3 DNA follows: TGCAGTGCCAGGAGGGGGTTTAACAATGAGCAGTTCTTC. This sequence encodes CSARRGFNNEQFF.

Ten or more counts support this clonotype. The CDR3 nucleotides read TGTGCCTGGAGTAGGCCCTACGAGCAGTACTTC. Its translation: CAWSRPYEQYF. The chain combines TRBV30 with TRBJ2-7; D is ambiguous. The CDR3 sequence is 11 residues long. CDR1 is GTSNPN and CDR2 is SVGIG in the germline V gene (reference sequence). V dropped 2 bases and J dropped 2 bases, with 4 bases sitting between them.

The chain recombines TRBV12-3 or TRBV12-4 with TRBJ2-5, with D possibly being TRBD1 or TRBD2 (5 bases each). This CDR3 contains 14 residues. Trimming cost V 5 bases and J 5 bases, with 15 bases left between them. CDR3 sequence: CASSRDPEGETQYF. The CDR3 DNA sequence: TGTGCCAGCAGTCGGGACCCCGAGGGGGAGACCCAGTACTTC.

This clonotype was observed a handful of times. This chain links TRBV12-3 or TRBV12-4 with TRBJ2-1; the D gene is possibly TRBD2 (6 bases). The length of the CDR3 is 12 residues. V was trimmed by 0 bases and J by 14 bases, leaving 11 bases between them. In DNA, the CDR3 is TGTGCCAGCAGTTTAGCGTCCGGGGGTGAGTTCTTC. Residues: CASSLASGGEFF.

The chain has TRBV20-1 and TRBJ2-7; D gene unclear. From germline, CDR1 is DFQATT and CDR2 SNEGSKA (reference sequence). Trimming removed 6 bases from V and 6 bases from J, with 18 bases in between. This CDR3 has 13 amino acids. The DNA of the CDR3 is TGCAGTGCCGAACAAGGCCCATCGCCCGAGCAGTACTTC. Translating it yields CSAEQGPSPEQYF.

This clonotype was seen ten or more times. The chain is built from TRBV10-3 and TRBJ2-1; D remains unclear. Germline CDR1 ENHRY, CDR2 SYGVKD. The CDR3 covers 13 residues. The V gene lost 3 bases and the J gene lost 8 bases, with 11 bases spanning the gap. Here the CDR3 DNA reads TGTGCCATCAGTGAAAAGTGGCGCGATGAGCAGTTCTTC. It is translated as CAISEKWRDEQFF.

The chain recombines TRBV5-1 with TRBJ2-3; 9 nucleotides line up with TRBD2. The CDR3 has 16 amino acids. V was pared by 4 bases and J by 1 base, with 7 bases of the junction left unmatched. In germline, CDR1 is SGHRS, CDR2 YFSETQ. The CDR3 DNA sequence: TGCGCCAGCAGCGTAAGCGGGAGGAGAGGCACAGATACGCAGTATTTT. Translating gives CASSVSGRRGTDTQYF.

The rearrangement links TRBV20-1 to TRBJ2-1; no clear D. V lost 1 base, J lost 8 bases, and 6 bases lay in between. The CDR3 sequence is 11 residues long. Germline CDR1 DFQATT, CDR2 SNEGSKA (reference sequence). This CDR3 reads CSARGAYEQFF. The DNA for the CDR3 is TGCAGTGCTAGAGGCGCGTATGAGCAGTTCTTC.